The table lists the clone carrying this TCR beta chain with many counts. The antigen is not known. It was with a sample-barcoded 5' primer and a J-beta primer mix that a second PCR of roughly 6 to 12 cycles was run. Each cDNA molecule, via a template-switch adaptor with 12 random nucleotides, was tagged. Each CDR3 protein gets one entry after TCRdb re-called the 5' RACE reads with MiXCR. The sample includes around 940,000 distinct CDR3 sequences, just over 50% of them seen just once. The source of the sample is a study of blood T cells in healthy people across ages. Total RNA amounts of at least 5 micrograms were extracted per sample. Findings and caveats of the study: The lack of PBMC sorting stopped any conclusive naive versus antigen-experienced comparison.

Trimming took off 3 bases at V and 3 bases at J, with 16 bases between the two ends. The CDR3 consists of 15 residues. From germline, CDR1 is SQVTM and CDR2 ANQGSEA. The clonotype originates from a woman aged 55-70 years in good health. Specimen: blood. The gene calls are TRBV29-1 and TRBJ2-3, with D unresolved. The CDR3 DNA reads TGCAGCGTTGAGTTGCTAGTCGGGCGGACAGATACGCAGTATTTT. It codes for CSVELLVGRTDTQYF.